This T cell receptor (beta chain) was identified in a study of regulatory T cells in long-lasting Graves disease. Study details: Prior antithyroid drug treatment in newly diagnosed Graves' patients lasted under 3 months.

This CDR3 contains 15 residues. The germline V gene has CDR1 DFQATT and CDR2 SNEGSKA (reference sequence). After removal of 1 base from V and 3 bases from J, the junction contained 4 bases not matched to a gene. CDR3-region Arm-PCR and iRepertoire HTBI primers produced the TCR beta libraries. In the authors' workflow: Identified segments across samples numbered roughly 60 TRBV and about 13 TRBJ. TCRdb called the multiplex PCR reads again in MiXCR, with one record for every CDR3 protein. The V and J calls reflect TCRdb's pipeline rather than the authors' work. The table lists hundreds of thousands of distinct CDR3 sequences, 16% of them singletons. Described time point: newly diagnosed GD, antithyroid drugs for less than 3 months. PBMC RNA served as the TCR library source. This sample was also put to use in a study of T cells in Graves' hyperthyroidism and ophthalmopathy. That investigation notes: Most expanded thyroid clonotypes above 0.001 also appeared in blood.

The chain links TRBV20-1 to TRBJ2-5; 11 bases line up with TRBD2. The sequences come from peripheral blood mononuclear cells (PBMCs), collected at new diagnosis, from a patient treated with antithyroid drugs. This TCR was recovered from a woman aged 25 to 39 with Graves disease. The CDR3 sequence is CSARVASGRKETQYF. CDR3 DNA: TGCAGTGCTAGAGTGGCTAGCGGGAGGAAAGAGACCCAGTACTTC.